This T cell receptor (beta chain) was captured by sequencing in a study of T cells in Graves' hyperthyroidism and ophthalmopathy. General observations from the study: A model using 13 V-J features told ophthalmopathy apart from stable hyperthyroidism.

Recently diagnosed hyperthyroidism of less than 2 months' duration affected patients aged 18 to 65. TCR beta CDR3 region amplification was performed from RNA transcripts. TCR CDR3 underwent first-round RT-PCR with the HTBI primer set. MiXCR was run by TCRdb on the multiplex PCR reads, yielding one entry per CDR3 protein. The sample records around 540,000 distinct CDR3 sequences, more than 45% being singletons. Points on this clonotype: As yet, its antigen is unknown.

This receptor was taken from a woman between 18 and 29 years old with Graves' hyperthyroidism. Sequencing was carried out using peripheral blood or thyroid tissue (not recorded which).

CDR3 region: CASSSRDLRFSGNTIYF. The CDR3 coding sequence is TGTGCCAGCAGCTCCCGGGACCTCCGCTTCTCTGGAAACACCATATATTTT. V and J are TRBV7-2 and TRBJ1-3; D is perhaps TRBD1 (5 bases). The CDR3 is 17 residues long. V lost 4 bases, J lost 0 bases, and 16 bases lay in between. CDR1 SGHTA and CDR2 FQGNSA come from the germline V gene.